The sample holds many counts of the clone carrying this TCR beta chain. The CDR3 length is 13 residues. Trimming took off 8 bases at V and 0 bases at J, with 13 bases between the two ends. Germline V gene sequence: CDR1 DFQATT, CDR2 SNEGSKA (reference sequence). The sample belongs to a study of T-cell reconstitution after alpha-beta-depleted transplantation in children. A TCRbeta library incorporating unique molecular identifiers was prepared. Each CDR3 protein gets one entry after TCRdb re-called the PCR reads with MiXCR. The data contain about 610,000 distinct CDR3 sequences, under 12% of them seen just once; the ten biggest clones take up about 4%.

The clonotype comes from a human donor who donated a stem cell graft to a child with acute myeloid leukemia. V usage is TRBV20-1 and J usage is TRBJ1-1, with D hard to call. This material consisted of PBMCs from the stem cell graft donor, taken from the stem cell graft. CDR3 sequence (DNA): TGCAGTTCCTTGATCTCCATGAACACTGAAGCTTTCTTT. Translating it yields CSSLISMNTEAFF.